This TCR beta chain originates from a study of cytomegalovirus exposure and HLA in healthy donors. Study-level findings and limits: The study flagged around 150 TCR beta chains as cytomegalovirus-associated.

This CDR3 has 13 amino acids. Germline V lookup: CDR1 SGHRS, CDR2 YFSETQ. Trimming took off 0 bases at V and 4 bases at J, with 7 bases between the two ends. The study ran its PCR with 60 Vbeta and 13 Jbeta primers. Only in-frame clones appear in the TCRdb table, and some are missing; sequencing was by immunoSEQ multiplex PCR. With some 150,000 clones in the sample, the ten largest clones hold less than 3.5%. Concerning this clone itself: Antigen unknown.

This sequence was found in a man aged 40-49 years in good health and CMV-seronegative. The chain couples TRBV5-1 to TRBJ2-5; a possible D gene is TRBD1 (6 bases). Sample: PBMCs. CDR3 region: CASSLAGVETQYF. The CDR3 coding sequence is TGCGCCAGCAGCTTGGCAGGGGTAGAGACCCAGTACTTC. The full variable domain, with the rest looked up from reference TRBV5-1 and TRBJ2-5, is KAGVTQTPRYLIKTRGQQVTLSCSPISGHRSVSWYQQTPGQGLQFLFEYFSETQRNKGNFPGRFSGRQFSNSRSEMNVSTLELGDSALYLCASSLAGVETQYFGPGTRLLVL.